A selection of T cell receptor beta chains follows, all from one sample in a study of blood T cell repertoires in COVID-19. Using immunoSEQ multiplex PCR, the repertoire was profiled, and TCRdb retains in-frame clones only, with some absent. The repertoire holds tens of thousands of clones, with about 85% as singletons. Material for sequencing was peripheral blood. The receptors were sampled from a man in his 70s with acute or convalescent COVID-19. Each CDR3 is given with its conserved first and last residue.

V gene: TRBV27
J gene: TRBJ1-2
CDR3 protein: CASSPRADRGYTF

V gene: TRBV11-1
J gene: TRBJ2-5
CDR3 protein: CATRNSETQYF

V gene: TRBV7-6
J gene: TRBJ1-4
CDR3 protein: CASSSFDRANEKLFF

V gene: TRBV7-2
J gene: TRBJ1-5
CDR3 protein: CASSSYDSLNQPQHF

V gene: TRBV5-1
J gene: TRBJ1-1
CDR3 protein: CASSLRTDLNTEAFF

V gene: TRBV5-6
J gene: TRBJ1-5
CDR3 protein: CASSLVGEGQPQHF

V gene: TRBV6-5
J gene: TRBJ2-1
CDR3 protein: CASSRQGRYNEQFF

V gene: TRBV19
J gene: TRBJ1-6
CDR3 protein: CASSGTGGRSLHF

V gene: TRBV28
J gene: TRBJ1-1
CDR3 protein: CASRPNRGRNTEAFF

V gene: TRBV11-2
J gene: TRBJ2-7
CDR3 protein: CASSVGQNYEQYF

V gene: TRBV20-1
J gene: TRBJ2-7
CDR3 protein: CSAVRVDEQYF

V gene: TRBV20-1
J gene: TRBJ2-3
CDR3 protein: CSASPASGRVTGDTQYF

V gene: TRBV27
J gene: TRBJ2-1
CDR3 protein: CASSFGAGGKFF

V gene: TRBV5-1
J gene: TRBJ2-2
CDR3 protein: CASSLTSGSGTGELFF

V gene: TRBV6-2/TRBV6-3
J gene: TRBJ2-1
CDR3 protein: CASSPLSGSSYNEQFF

V gene: TRBV7-9
J gene: TRBJ1-4
CDR3 protein: CASIRGTEKLFF

V gene: TRBV28
J gene: TRBJ1-4
CDR3 protein: CASSLPRGRVEEKLFF

V gene: TRBV27
J gene: TRBJ2-7
CDR3 protein: CASSFTGGGVLNHEQYF

V gene: TRBV6-4
J gene: TRBJ1-5
CDR3 protein: CASSDSVQTDSNQPQHF

V gene: TRBV19
J gene: TRBJ2-1
CDR3 protein: CASSRWREAVSSYNEQFF

V gene: TRBV6-2/TRBV6-3
J gene: TRBJ1-2
CDR3 protein: CASSYSGAGSSRGGYTF

V gene: TRBV10-3
J gene: TRBJ2-3
CDR3 protein: CAISEDSGSGTDTQYF

V gene: TRBV11-2
J gene: TRBJ2-7
CDR3 protein: CASSLGGSVYEQYF

V gene: TRBV28
J gene: TRBJ2-7
CDR3 protein: CASSLQGLFYEQYF

V gene: TRBV5-4
J gene: TRBJ1-5
CDR3 protein: CASSFGGTPDQPQHF

V gene: TRBV19
J gene: TRBJ1-1
CDR3 protein: CASSIQGEAFF

V gene: TRBV5-1
J gene: TRBJ2-7
CDR3 protein: CASRIGQMTYEQYF

V gene: TRBV30
J gene: TRBJ1-4
CDR3 protein: CAWSLGDRVNEKLFF

V gene: TRBV6-6
J gene: TRBJ1-2
CDR3 protein: CASSQTGYEGYTF

V gene: TRBV7-2
J gene: TRBJ1-1
CDR3 protein: CASSNRGGMIYAFF